The clone carrying this T cell receptor (beta chain) turned up a few times. What it binds is unknown. Each sorted population was over 98% pure. This specimen belongs to a study of beta chain features in type 1 diabetes. Sequenced material consisted of expressed TCRB transcripts (all of the isolated RNA was reverse transcribed). Clones were read by immunoSEQ multiplex PCR, and TCRdb kept only the in-frame ones, dropping some. The data contain some 900,000 clones, 15% to 20% of them seen just once; the ten biggest clones take up 0.02% to 0.03%. Whole-study findings and limits: In all four CD4+ subsets, TCRB CDR3 length was significantly, moderately reduced in type 1 diabetes. Within the patient group, naive, central memory and Treg TCRB repertoires appeared more similar to each other than within healthy donors.

V was pared by 4 bases and J by 6 bases, with 16 bases between. This CDR3 contains 14 residues. From germline, CDR1 is SGDLS and CDR2 YYNGEE. Sequenced: naive CD4+ T cells from blood. The sequence was collected from a woman aged 18 to 35 in good health. This rearrangement joins TRBV9 to TRBJ2-5, with D tentatively TRBD2 (5 bases). The DNA for the CDR3 is TGTGCCAGCAGCTCGACCCCCGGGGAGCAGACCCAGTACTTC. This codes for CASSSTPGEQTQYF.